This TCR beta chain was captured by sequencing in a study of shared clonotypes between healthy human individuals (dated by TCRdb to 2019 to 2021). Background on the whole study: A couple of women and three men aged 18 to 49 years were included in the cohort. For each donor, CD4 naive and CD4 memory were each run on three plates, CD8 naive on two plates, and CD8 memory on one plate. The study deeply sequenced blood TCR repertoires of roughly five healthy adults to estimate repertoire size and the extent of clonotype sharing between individuals. To increase sequencing depth and limit assay-specific biases, different laboratories used diverse techniques to prepare libraries and sequence TCR repertoires. Per donor, leukapheresis produced somewhere between about 0.9 and 10 billion PBMCs.

The donors were healthy, HIV-negative adults who had no recently reported acute infections or vaccinations. All donors were Caucasian adults living in Nashville, Tennessee, USA. Magnetic negative selection was used to enrich CD4+ T cells, after which naive cells were positively selected on CD45RA and the negative fraction became the memory subset. Blood was obtained by leukapheresis, after which PBMCs were separated by Ficoll-Histopaque density gradient centrifugation and cryopreserved in liquid nitrogen vapor phase. Analytical flow cytometry was used to check the purity and quantity of each magnetically sorted T cell population. Genomic DNA was isolated from each sorted fraction and quantified by UV absorbance on a Nanodrop 2000c. This clone was counted only a few times. Its recognized antigen is unknown. Base qualities are not provided; no much larger clone lies one nucleotide away. Spanning cysteine to phenylalanine, the CDR3 consists of 15 amino acids. Only the CDR3 region is kept as DNA, spanning 45 bases read in frame from base 1. CDR1 MDHEN and CDR2 SYDVKM are derived from the germline V gene. V lost 4 bases and J lost 6 bases; the stretch between them is 16 bases long.

Summary of the overall study and its limitations: Only blood was sampled, and tissue TCR repertoires likely differ from those in blood. Estimated clonotype richness was generally larger for naive than for memory subsets. The genetic and exposure-history diversity represented was limited by the small number of donors. Roughly 5.2% of naive CD4, 3.5% of naive CD8, roughly 2.5% of memory CD4, and about 0.4% of memory CD8 clonotypes were shared across a few donors. Even with the large sequencing depth, rarefaction of the sorted-subset datasets indicated that sequencing was incomplete. Based on pairwise subsampling, the degree of clonotype sharing among donors was expected to be affected by sequencing depth. Compared with non-shared clonotypes, the clonotypes found in all four sorted-subset donors had higher generation probabilities.

TCR CDR3 regions were amplified from genomic DNA by multiplex PCR using the deep immunoSEQ assay. Extracted genomic DNA from each cell subset was spread evenly across all wells of several immunoSEQ 96-well plates, with each plate serving as a replicate. Each replicate PCR for sorted subsets received around 0.2 ug genomic DNA, equal to roughly 33,000 T cell genomes. Purified libraries were measured with a Qubit 3.0 fluorometer, size-checked on a Bioanalyzer 2100, and measured again with the KAPA Library Quantification kit. Each immunoSEQ 96-well plate was sequenced on its own single-read 150-cycle Illumina NextSeq 550 flow cell. The authors' pipeline ran thus. Because the immunoSEQ output included only junctional sequences and no quality scores, the filtering could not be the same as the filtering used for full-length reads. To assign V/J genes and CDR3, sequences were annotated against IMGT germline references using PyIR, a Python wrapper for IgBLAST v1.9. Any read was removed if the V/J assignment was weak (E-value above 1e-6), the CDR3 was missing, or the read contained stop codons, out-of-frame junctions, or ambiguous translated residues. V3J clonotypes were defined as sequences sharing the same inferred V gene, J gene, and CDR3 amino acid sequence. To compute the percentage overlap between repertoires, the number of shared unique clonotypes was divided by the size of the smaller repertoire. Richness of each repertoire was evaluated using RTK rarefaction, the Chao1 estimator, and Recon v2.1 estimates of unobserved clonotypes. For all TCRbeta clonotypes obtained by the gDNA method from a few donors, generation probabilities were computed with OLGA. TCRdb took over this immuneACCESS table, retaining in-frame rearrangements with V and J assigned. Such tables are incomplete; in checked studies, under half of the missing clones stem from an unresolved V gene, and the remainder is unexplained. That table furnishes V, J and clone size, whereas the DNA furnished D and trimming. The sample table records approximately 2.1 million clones; approximately 93% of these occur just once. The ten largest make up 0.39% of the sample.

Sequencing input: naive CD4+ T cells from PBMCs. Taken with the paper, the label for cell subset or site translates to: CD45RA+ positively selected. This receptor was obtained from a man between 18 and 29 years old in good health. Some clones in this sample may be carry-over from other donors' samples. Recombination linked TRBV28 to TRBJ1-5, with TRBD1 as a weak D call on 6 bases. The sequenced DNA: TGTGCCAGCAGTTCCACAGGGAAAGGAGTTCAGCCCCAGCATTTT. This translates into CASSSTGKGVQPQHF.